This T cell receptor beta chain stems from a study of vaccination effects on CD4 cells after COVID-19. Study-level points and caveats: Late post-vaccination, clones induced by infection and those induced by vaccine underwent marked clonal contraction.

Here immunoSEQ multiplex PCR was the method, and the copy in TCRdb shows in-frame clones only, minus some. The sample holds 45,000 to 70,000 clones, around 80% seen once. This clone was recorded only once. What it binds is not known. ViraFEST used viral peptide pools to expand antigen-specific CD4+ T cells before sequencing. Cultured cells yielded isolated CD4+ T cells after approximately nine days. A PCR test confirmed that the person had SARS-CoV-2 infection between March and December 2020. Half-medium replacement with IL-2 medium occurred on days 3 and 7. This CDR3 spans 14 amino acids. Trimming shortened V by 6 bases and J by 3 bases, and 15 bases separated the two germline ends.

The origin of this receptor is a human donor who had a prior SARS-CoV-2 infection. The gene calls are TRBV23-1 and TRBJ2-7; D is ambiguous. TRBV23-1 is known as an ORF, though its function is uncertain. Sequenced material: CD4+ T cells from PBMCs cultured with HIV peptides, taken before COVID-19 vaccination. As for subset: HIV-1 Nef peptide pool negative control/reference culture. As DNA, the CDR3 is TGCGCCAGCAGGGATGCAGCCCTCTACTACGAGCAGTACTTC. This gives the protein CASRDAALYYEQYF.